One sample yielded the 17 T cell receptor beta chains listed below, sequenced in a study of shared clonotypes between healthy human individuals. Measured with immunoSEQ multiplex PCR; TCRdb has only the in-frame clones, and not every one. The sample shows millions of clones, around 95% of them seen only once. The sample taken for sequencing was naive CD4+ T cells sorted from blood. Documented subset: CD45RA+ positively selected. The receptors were gathered from a man younger than 30 in good health.

V gene TRBV4-3 combines with J gene TRBJ2-6; 9 bases are shared with TRBD1. CDR1 and CDR2 (germline): LGHNA, YSLEER. The V segment lost 7 bases and the J segment 0 bases; nucleotides outside the gene matches: 22. This CDR3 comprises 22 residues. CDR3 sequence reads: CASTIKIPLSGTGPSGANVLTF. The CDR3 region has the DNA TGCGCCAGCACTATCAAGATCCCCCTTTCCGGGACAGGGCCCTCTGGGGCCAACGTCCTGACTTTC.

This chain joins TRBV18 and TRBJ2-7, with 9 bases fitting TRBD1. The germline gives CDR1 KGHSH, CDR2 LQKENI. This CDR3 has 15 residues. V trimming: 8 bases; J trimming: 0 bases; junction bases outside the gene matches: 8. The CDR3 nucleotides are TGTGCCAGCGGACAGGGGACAGGGAGCTCCTACGAGCAGTACTTC. Protein: CASGQGTGSSYEQYF.

This chain links TRBV19 with TRBJ2-2; D unresolved. The CDR3 runs 15 residues. Germline CDR1 is LNHDA and CDR2 is SQIVND (reference sequence). V was shortened by 3 bases and J by 1 base, with 9 bases between the two germline ends. CDR3 region: CASSIGPGNTGELFF. The CDR3, as DNA: TGTGCCAGTAGTATTGGCCCAGGGAACACCGGGGAGCTGTTTTTT.

The chain has TRBV11-2 and TRBJ1-1, with unresolved D. Germline V CDR1 and CDR2: SGHAT, FQNNGV. The CDR3 extends over 13 amino acids. Trimming left V 1 base short and J 2 bases short, with 5 bases between. CDR3: CASSLAFNTEAFF. CDR3 in DNA: TGTGCCAGCAGCTTAGCCTTTAACACTGAAGCTTTCTTT.

A few counts support this clone. The chain joins TRBV25-1 to TRBJ2-7; 9 nucleotides match TRBD1. J was trimmed by 3 bases and V by 3 bases; bases with no gene match: 9. The length of the CDR3 is 16 residues. Germline V gene data show CDR1 as MGHDK and CDR2 as SYGVNS. The CDR3 sequence: CASSESGTGINYEQYF. The DNA of the CDR3 is TGTGCCAGCAGTGAGTCCGGGACAGGGATCAACTACGAGCAGTACTTC.

V usage is TRBV5-8 and J usage is TRBJ2-1; TRBD1 aligns across 8 bases. Trimming removed 1 base from V and 13 bases from J; junction bases left unmatched: 10. The CDR3 extends over 14 amino acids. Germline V gives CDR1 SGHTS, CDR2 YDEGEE. The CDR3 sequence is CASSLNPVTGGQFF. DNA of the CDR3: TGTGCCAGCAGCTTGAATCCTGTTACAGGGGGACAGTTCTTC.

The CDR3 reads CASSVEGRVDTQYF. CDR3 DNA: TGTGCCAGCAGCGTAGAGGGGCGCGTCGATACGCAGTATTTT. This chain connects TRBV9 to TRBJ2-3; weak D call: TRBD1 (5 bases). Trimming stripped 0 bases from V and 6 bases from J, with 11 bases between. The CDR3 has 14 residues. Germline V gives CDR1 SGDLS, CDR2 YYNGEE.

The chain couples TRBV30 to TRBJ1-6; D is uncertain. Looked up from germline, CDR1 is GTSNPN and CDR2 is SVGIG (reference sequence). V shed 3 bases and J shed 10 bases, with 10 bases lying between them. This CDR3 comprises 12 residues. The CDR3 DNA is TGTGCCTGGAGCCCCCCCGGGTCACCCCTCCACTTT. Its translation: CAWSPPGSPLHF.

V and J are TRBV5-6 and TRBJ2-1; TRBD1 might be the D (5 bases). CDR3 size: 15 residues. The V end was cut by 6 bases, the J end by 6 bases, with 19 bases between. The germline gives CDR1 SGHDT, CDR2 YYEEEE. The CDR3 coding sequence is TGTGCCAGCACCGAAAAGGGGATAAAATTCAATGAGCAGTTCTTC. It is translated as CASTEKGIKFNEQFF.

The chain is built from TRBV20-1 and TRBJ1-2; 7 nucleotides line up with TRBD1. The CDR3 extends over 11 amino acids. Germline loops: CDR1 DFQATT, CDR2 SNEGSKA (reference sequence). With V trimmed by 6 bases and J by 8 bases, 6 bases remained unmatched. CDR3 loop: CSAGTGVGYTF. The CDR3 DNA reads as TGCAGTGCCGGAACAGGGGTCGGCTACACCTTC.

This clone appeared once. The V call is TRBV6-1, the J call TRBJ2-5, with a weak D call TRBD2 (6 bases). The germline V gene has CDR1 MNHNS and CDR2 SASEGT. Between the trimmed V and J ends, which lost 6 bases and 7 bases, there was a span of 15 bases. This CDR3 comprises 13 residues. CDR3 coding DNA: TGTGCCAGCAGCCTTCGGGACTCCTGGACCCAGTACTTC. Its protein product is CASSLRDSWTQYF.

The chain recombines TRBV10-1 with TRBJ2-3; weak D call: TRBD2 (5 bases). The V end lost 4 bases, the J end lost 8 bases, and 10 bases lay between the germline ends. The CDR3 extends over 12 amino acids. Per the germline V gene, CDR1 is WNHNN and CDR2 is SYGVQD (reference sequence). CDR3 protein: CASSGLGATQYF. DNA of the CDR3: TGCGCCAGCAGTGGGCTGGGAGCTACGCAGTATTTT.

V gene TRBV5-1 combines with J gene TRBJ1-2; no definite D call. The CDR3 runs 15 residues. CDR1 and CDR2 (germline): SGHRS, YFSETQ. The ends were cut back, 0 bases at V and 0 bases at J, with 9 bases in the middle. Here the CDR3 reads CASSLGSEANYGYTF. DNA of the CDR3: TGCGCCAGCAGCTTGGGATCAGAAGCTAACTATGGCTACACCTTC.

V is TRBV6-6 and J is TRBJ1-4, with a weak D call TRBD1 (5 bases). Germline V gene data show CDR1 as MNHNY and CDR2 as SVGAGI (reference sequence). Trimming shortened V by 10 bases and J by 7 bases, and 13 bases separated the two germline ends. This CDR3 region has 12 residues. The CDR3 coding sequence is TGTGCCACAGGGCCCGTCCCTGAAAAACTGTTTTTT. Protein: CATGPVPEKLFF.

The gene calls are TRBV4-3 and TRBJ1-1; D gene uncertain. The CDR3 totals 15 residues. The V end lost 0 bases, the J end lost 8 bases, and 16 bases lay between the germline ends. Germline CDR1 and CDR2: LGHNA and YSLEER. The CDR3 region has the DNA TGCGCCAGCAGCCAAGATCTTTGGAGAGCGGCGGAAGCTTTCTTT. Translated: CASSQDLWRAAEAFF.

The chain recombines TRBV9 with TRBJ1-1; unclear D gene. V was cut by 3 bases and J by 3 bases, with 12 bases left in between. Germline V gene lookup returns CDR1 SGDLS and CDR2 YYNGEE. The CDR3 length is 14 residues. The CDR3 is CASSEAGSDTEAFF. DNA for the CDR3: TGTGCCAGCAGCGAAGCCGGGTCGGACACTGAAGCTTTCTTT. Filled out from reference TRBV9 and TRBJ1-1, the complete variable domain reads DSGVTQTPKHLITATGQRVTLRCSPRSGDLSVYWYQQSLDQGLQFLIQYYNGEERAKGNILERFSAQQFPDLHSELNLSSLELGDSALYFCASSEAGSDTEAFFGQGTRLTVV.

The rearrangement joins TRBV6-5 to TRBJ1-5, with 8 bases matching TRBD1. CDR3 size: 15 residues. V shed 6 bases and J 2 bases; nucleotides not matched to a gene: 6. Germline CDR1 is MNHEY and CDR2 is SVGAGI. The CDR3 bases are TGTGCCAGCAGGAAAGGACAGGGCGGCAATCAGCCCCAGCATTTT. This sequence encodes CASRKGQGGNQPQHF.